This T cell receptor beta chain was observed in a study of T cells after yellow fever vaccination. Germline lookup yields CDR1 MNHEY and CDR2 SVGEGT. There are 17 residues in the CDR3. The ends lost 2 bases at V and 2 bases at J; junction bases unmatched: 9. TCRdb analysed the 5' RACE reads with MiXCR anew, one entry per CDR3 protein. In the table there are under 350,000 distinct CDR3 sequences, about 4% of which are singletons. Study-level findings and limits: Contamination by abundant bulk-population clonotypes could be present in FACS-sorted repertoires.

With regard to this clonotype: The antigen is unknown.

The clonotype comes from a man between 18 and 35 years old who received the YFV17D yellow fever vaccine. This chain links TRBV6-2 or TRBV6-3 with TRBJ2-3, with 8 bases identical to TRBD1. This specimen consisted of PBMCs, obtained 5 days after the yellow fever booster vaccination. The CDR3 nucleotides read TGTGCCAGCAGTTACACCCCGGGACAGGTCCTCACAGATACGCAGTATTTT. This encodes CASSYTPGQVLTDTQYF.